Given below is one T cell receptor (beta chain) in context. A much larger clone sits a single nucleotide away, making a read error possible. The germline V gene has CDR1 MNHNS and CDR2 SASEGT. V gave up 5 bases and J gave up 7 bases, with 26 bases separating them. CDR3 length: 17 amino acids. The sample originates from a study of kidney transplant recipient with SARS-CoV-2 infection. TCRdb redid the calling of the reads with MiXCR, one entry per CDR3 protein. The table records fewer than 250,000 distinct CDR3 sequences, under 30% of them present only once. This clonotype was sampled from a young adult male patient who had COVID-19 and was a kidney transplant recipient. Some T cells may arise from the graft donor. The material was a blood sample, obtained at baseline and on day 111 from a kidney transplant recipient. The chain couples TRBV6-1 to TRBJ1-2; no definite D call. The CDR3, as DNA: TGTGCCAGCAGTATGATGGTCTCTATGCGAAAGACCTGTGGCTACACCTTC. Translating it yields CASSMMVSMRKTCGYTF.